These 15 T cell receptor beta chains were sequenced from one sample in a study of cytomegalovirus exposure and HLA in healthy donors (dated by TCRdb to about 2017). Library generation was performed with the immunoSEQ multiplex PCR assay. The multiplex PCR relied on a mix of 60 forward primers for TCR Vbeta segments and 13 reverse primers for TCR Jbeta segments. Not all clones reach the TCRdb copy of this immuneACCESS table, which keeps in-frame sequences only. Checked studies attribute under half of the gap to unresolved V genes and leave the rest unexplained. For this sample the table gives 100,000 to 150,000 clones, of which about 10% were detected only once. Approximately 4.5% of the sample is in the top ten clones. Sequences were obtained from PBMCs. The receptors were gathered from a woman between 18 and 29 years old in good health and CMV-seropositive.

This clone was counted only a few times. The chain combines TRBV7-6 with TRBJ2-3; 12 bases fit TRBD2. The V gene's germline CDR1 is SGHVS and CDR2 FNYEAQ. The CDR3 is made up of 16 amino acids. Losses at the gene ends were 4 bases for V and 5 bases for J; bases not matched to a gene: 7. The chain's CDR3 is CASSSRLAGEVDTQYF. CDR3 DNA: TGTGCCAGCAGCTCTAGACTAGCGGGAGAGGTAGATACGCAGTATTTT.

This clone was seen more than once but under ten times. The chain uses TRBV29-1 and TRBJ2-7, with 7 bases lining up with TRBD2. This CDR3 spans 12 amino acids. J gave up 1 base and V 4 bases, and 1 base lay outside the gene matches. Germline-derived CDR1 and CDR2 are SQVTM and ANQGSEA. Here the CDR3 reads CSVGTSSYEQYF. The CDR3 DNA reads TGCAGCGTTGGGACTAGTTCCTACGAGCAGTACTTC.

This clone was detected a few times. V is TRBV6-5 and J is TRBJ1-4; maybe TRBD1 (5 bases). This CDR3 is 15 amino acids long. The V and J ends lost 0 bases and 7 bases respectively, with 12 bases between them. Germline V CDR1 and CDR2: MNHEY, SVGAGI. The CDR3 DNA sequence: TGTGCCAGCAGTTACTCCGGGGGGGATGGTGAAAAACTGTTTTTT. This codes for CASSYSGGDGEKLFF.

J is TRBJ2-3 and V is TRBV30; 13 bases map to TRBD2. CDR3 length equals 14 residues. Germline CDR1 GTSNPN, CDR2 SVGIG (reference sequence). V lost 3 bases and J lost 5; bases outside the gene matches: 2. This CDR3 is CAWRLAGGGDTQYF. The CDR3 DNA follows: TGTGCCTGGAGACTAGCGGGGGGGGGAGATACGCAGTATTTT.

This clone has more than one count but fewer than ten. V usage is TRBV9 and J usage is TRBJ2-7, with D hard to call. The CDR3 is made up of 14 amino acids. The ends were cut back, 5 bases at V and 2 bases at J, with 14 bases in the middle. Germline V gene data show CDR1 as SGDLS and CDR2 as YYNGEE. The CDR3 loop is CASRDPGPTYEQYF. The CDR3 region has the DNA TGTGCCAGCAGAGACCCAGGTCCGACCTACGAGCAGTACTTC.

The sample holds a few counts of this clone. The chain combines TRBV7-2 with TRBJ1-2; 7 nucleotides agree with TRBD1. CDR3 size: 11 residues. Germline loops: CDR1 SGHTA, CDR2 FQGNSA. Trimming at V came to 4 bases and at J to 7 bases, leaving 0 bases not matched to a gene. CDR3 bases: TGTGCCAGCAGCTCAGGGGGTGGCTACACCTTC. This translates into CASSSGGGYTF.

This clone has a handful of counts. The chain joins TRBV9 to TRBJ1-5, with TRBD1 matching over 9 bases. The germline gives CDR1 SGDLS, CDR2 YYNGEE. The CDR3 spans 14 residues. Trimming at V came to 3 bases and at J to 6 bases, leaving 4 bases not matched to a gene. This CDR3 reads CASSAGTGSQPQHF. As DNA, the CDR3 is TGTGCCAGCAGCGCCGGGACAGGGAGTCAGCCCCAGCATTTT.

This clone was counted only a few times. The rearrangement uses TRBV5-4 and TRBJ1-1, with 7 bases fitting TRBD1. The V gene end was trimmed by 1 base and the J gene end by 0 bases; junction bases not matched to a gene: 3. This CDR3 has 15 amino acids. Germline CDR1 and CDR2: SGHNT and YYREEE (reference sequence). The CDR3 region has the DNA TGTGCCAGCAGCTTGAAAACAGGGGTGAACACTGAAGCTTTCTTT. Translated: CASSLKTGVNTEAFF.

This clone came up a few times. CDR3: CASGSTGQSYSYGYTF. Written as DNA, the CDR3 is TGTGCTAGTGGGTCGACAGGCCAGTCCTATTCCTATGGCTACACCTTC. The chain joins TRBV12-5 to TRBJ1-2, with D possibly being TRBD1 (6 bases). Germline loops: CDR1 LGHNT, CDR2 FRNRAP. The CDR3 is made up of 16 amino acids. Trimming took 6 bases from V and 4 from J, leaving 21 bases between them.

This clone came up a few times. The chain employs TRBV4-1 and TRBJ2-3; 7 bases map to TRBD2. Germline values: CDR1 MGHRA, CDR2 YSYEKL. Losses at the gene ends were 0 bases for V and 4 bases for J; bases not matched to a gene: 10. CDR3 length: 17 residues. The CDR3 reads CASSQDLERDFPDTQYF. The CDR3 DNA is TGCGCCAGCAGCCAAGATCTTGAGCGGGATTTTCCAGATACGCAGTATTTT.

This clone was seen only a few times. CDR3 sequence: CASSSVRENGYEQYF. The CDR3 nucleotides are TGTGCCAGCAGCTCTGTGCGGGAGAATGGTTACGAGCAGTACTTC. The V gene is TRBV11-2, the J gene TRBJ2-7, with 7 nucleotides matching TRBD2. Germline V CDR1 and CDR2: SGHAT, FQNNGV. Trimming removed 4 bases from V and 4 bases from J; junction bases left unmatched: 10. This CDR3 has 15 amino acids.

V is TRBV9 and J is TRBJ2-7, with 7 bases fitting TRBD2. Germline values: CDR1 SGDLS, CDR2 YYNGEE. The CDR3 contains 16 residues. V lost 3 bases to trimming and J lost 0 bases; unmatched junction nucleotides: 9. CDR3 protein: CASSAAGAANSYEQYF. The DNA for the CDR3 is TGTGCCAGCAGCGCGGCGGGAGCGGCCAACTCCTACGAGCAGTACTTC. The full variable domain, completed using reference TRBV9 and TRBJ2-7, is DSGVTQTPKHLITATGQRVTLRCSPRSGDLSVYWYQQSLDQGLQFLIQYYNGEERAKGNILERFSAQQFPDLHSELNLSSLELGDSALYFCASSAAGAANSYEQYFGPGTRLTVT.

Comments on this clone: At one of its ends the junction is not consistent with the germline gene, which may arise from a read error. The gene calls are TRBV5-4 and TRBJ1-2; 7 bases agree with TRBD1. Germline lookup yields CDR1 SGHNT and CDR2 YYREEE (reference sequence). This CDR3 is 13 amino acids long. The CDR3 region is CASSLEGGRGYPF. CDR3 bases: TGTGCCAGCAGCTTGGAAGGGGGCCGCGGCTACCCCTTC.

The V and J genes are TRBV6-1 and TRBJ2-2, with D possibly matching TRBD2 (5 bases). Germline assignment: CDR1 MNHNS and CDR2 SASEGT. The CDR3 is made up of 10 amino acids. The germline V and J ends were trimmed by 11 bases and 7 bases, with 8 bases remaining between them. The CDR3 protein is CAVEGGELFF. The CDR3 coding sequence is TGTGCCGTCGAGGGCGGGGAGCTGTTTTTT.

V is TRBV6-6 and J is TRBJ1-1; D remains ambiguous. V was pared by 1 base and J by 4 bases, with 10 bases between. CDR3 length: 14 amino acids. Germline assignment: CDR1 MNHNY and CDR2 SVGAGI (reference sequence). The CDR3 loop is CASSYLSSSTEAFF. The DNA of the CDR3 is TGTGCCAGCAGTTACTTAAGTAGTAGCACTGAAGCTTTCTTT.